This TCR beta chain was profiled in a study of blood T cell repertoires in COVID-19. Study-wide background: From T cells, B-cell-depleted T cells, or PBMCs came the material, which was cDNA or gDNA.

There are many counts of this clone. V was pared by 3 bases and J by 3 bases, with 2 bases of the junction left unmatched. Germline V gives CDR1 MNHEY, CDR2 SMNVEV (reference sequence). The CDR3 spans 15 residues. As processed by the authors: For nucleated cells, counts were estimated from reference gene primer amplification. The assay was immunoSEQ multiplex PCR, and TCRdb's table has in-frame clones only and misses some. The DNA gave D and trimming, while V, J and clone size come from that table. Of roughly 150,000 clones listed, 85% to 90% are singletons. The origin of this receptor is an elderly woman with COVID-19, enrolled during active disease. The V gene is TRBV27, the J gene TRBJ2-7, with TRBD2 matching over 13 bases. Material for sequencing was peripheral blood. DNA of the CDR3: TGTGCCAGCAGTTTCAGACTAGCGGGAGGCTACGAGCAGTACTTC. Protein product: CASSFRLAGGYEQYF.